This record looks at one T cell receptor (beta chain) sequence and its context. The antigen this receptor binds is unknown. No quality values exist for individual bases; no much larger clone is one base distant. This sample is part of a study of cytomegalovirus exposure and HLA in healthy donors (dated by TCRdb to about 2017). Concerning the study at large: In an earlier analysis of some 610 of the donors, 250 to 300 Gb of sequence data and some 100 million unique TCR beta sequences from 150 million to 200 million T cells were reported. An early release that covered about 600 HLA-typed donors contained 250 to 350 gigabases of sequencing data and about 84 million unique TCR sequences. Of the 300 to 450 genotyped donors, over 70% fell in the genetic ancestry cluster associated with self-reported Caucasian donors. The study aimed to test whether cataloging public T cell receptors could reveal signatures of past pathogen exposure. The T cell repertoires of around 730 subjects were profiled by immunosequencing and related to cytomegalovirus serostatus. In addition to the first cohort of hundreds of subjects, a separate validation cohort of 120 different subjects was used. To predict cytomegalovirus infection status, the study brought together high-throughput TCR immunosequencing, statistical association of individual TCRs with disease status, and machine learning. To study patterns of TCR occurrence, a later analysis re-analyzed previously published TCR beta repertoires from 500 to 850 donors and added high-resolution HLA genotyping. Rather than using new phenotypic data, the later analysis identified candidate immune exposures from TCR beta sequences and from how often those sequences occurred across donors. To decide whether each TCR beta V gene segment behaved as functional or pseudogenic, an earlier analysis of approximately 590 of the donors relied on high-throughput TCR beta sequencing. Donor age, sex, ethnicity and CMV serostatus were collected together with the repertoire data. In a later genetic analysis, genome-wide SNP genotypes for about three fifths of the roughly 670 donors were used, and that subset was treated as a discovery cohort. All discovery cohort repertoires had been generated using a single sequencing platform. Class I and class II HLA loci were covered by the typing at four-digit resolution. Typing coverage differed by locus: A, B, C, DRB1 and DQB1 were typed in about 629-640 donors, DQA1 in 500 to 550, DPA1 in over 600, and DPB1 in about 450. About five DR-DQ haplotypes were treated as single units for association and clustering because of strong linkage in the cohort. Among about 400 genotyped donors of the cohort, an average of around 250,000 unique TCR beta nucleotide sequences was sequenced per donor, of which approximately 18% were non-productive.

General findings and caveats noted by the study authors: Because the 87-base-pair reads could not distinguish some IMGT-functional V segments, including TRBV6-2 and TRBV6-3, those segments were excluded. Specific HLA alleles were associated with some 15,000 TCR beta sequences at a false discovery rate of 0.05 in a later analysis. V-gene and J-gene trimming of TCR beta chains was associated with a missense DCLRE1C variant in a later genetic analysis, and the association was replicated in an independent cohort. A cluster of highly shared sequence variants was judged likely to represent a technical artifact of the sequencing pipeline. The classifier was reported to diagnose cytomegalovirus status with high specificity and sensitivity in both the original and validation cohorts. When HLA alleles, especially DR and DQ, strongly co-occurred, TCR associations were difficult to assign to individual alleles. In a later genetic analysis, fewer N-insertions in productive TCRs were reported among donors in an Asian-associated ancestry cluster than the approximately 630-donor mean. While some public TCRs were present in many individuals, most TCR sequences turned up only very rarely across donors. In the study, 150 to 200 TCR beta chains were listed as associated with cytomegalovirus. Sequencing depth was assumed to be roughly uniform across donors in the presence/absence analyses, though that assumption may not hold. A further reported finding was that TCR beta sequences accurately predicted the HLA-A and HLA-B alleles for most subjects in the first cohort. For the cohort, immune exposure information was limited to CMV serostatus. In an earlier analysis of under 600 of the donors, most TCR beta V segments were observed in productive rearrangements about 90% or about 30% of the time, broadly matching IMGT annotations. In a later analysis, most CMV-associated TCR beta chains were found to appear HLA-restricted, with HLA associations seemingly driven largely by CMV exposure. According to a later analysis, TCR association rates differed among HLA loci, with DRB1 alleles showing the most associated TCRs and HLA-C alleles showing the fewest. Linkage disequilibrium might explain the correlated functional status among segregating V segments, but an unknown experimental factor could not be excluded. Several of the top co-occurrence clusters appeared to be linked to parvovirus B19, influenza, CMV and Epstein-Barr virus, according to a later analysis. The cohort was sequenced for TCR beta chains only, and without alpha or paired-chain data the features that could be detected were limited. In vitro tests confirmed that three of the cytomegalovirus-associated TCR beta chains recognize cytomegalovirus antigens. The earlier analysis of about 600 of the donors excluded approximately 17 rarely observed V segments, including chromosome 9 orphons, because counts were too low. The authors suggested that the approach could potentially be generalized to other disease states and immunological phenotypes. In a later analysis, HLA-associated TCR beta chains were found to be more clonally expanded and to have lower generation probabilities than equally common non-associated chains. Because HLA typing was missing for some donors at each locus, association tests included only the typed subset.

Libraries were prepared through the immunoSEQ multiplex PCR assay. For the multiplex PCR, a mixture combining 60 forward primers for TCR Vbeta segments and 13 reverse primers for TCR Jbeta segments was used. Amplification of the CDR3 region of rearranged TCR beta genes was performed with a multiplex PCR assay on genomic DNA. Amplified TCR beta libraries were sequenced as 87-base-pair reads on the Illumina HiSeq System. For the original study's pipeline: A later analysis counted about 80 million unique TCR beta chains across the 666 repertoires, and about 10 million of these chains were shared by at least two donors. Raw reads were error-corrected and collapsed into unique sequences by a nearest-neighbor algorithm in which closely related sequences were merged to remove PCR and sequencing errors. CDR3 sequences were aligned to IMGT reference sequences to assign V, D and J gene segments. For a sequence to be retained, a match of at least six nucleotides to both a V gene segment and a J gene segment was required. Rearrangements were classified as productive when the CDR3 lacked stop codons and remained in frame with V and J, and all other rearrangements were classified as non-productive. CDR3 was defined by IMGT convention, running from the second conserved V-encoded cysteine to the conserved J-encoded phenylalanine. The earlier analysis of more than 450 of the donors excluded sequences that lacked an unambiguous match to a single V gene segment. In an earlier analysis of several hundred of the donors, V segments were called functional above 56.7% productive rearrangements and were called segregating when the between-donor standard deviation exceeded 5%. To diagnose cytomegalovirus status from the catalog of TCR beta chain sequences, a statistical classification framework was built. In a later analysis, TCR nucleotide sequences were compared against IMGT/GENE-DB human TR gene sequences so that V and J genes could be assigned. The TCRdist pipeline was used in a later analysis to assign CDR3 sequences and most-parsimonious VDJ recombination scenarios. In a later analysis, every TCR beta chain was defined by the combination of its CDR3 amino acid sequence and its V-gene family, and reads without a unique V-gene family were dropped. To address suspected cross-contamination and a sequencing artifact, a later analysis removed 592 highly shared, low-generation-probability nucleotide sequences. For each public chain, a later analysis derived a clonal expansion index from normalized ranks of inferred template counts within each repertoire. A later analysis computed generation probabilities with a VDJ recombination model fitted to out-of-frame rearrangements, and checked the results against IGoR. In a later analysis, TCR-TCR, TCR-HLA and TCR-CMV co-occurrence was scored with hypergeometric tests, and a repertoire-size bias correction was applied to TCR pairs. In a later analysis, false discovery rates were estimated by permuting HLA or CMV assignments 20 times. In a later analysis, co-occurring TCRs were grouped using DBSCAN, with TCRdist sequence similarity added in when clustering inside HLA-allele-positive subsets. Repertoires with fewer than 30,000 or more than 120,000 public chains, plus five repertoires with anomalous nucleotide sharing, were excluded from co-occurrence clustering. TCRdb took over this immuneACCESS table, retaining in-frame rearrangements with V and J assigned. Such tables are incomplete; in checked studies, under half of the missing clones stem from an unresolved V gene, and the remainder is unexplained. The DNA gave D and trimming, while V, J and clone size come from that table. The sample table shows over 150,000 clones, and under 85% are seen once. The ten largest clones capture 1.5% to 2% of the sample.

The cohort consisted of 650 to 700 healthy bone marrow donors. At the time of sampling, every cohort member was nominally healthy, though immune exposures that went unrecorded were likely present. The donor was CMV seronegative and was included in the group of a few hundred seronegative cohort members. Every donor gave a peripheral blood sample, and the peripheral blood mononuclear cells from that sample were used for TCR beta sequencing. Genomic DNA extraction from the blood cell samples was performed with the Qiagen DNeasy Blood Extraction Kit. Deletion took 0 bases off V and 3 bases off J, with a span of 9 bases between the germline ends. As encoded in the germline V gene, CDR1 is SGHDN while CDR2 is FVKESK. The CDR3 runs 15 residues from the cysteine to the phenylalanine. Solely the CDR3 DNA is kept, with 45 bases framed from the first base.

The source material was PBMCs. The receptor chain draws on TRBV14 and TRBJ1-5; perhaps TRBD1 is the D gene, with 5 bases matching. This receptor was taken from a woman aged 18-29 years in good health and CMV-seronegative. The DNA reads TGTGCCAGCAGCCAAGATAAACAGGTCAATCAGCCCCAGCATTTT. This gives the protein CASSQDKQVNQPQHF. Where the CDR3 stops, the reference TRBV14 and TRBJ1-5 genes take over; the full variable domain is EAGVTQFPSHSVIEKGQTVTLRCDPISGHDNLYWYRRVMGKEIKFLLHFVKESKQDESGMPNNRFLAERTGGTYSTLKVQPAELEDSGVYFCASSQDKQVNQPQHFGDGTRLSIL.